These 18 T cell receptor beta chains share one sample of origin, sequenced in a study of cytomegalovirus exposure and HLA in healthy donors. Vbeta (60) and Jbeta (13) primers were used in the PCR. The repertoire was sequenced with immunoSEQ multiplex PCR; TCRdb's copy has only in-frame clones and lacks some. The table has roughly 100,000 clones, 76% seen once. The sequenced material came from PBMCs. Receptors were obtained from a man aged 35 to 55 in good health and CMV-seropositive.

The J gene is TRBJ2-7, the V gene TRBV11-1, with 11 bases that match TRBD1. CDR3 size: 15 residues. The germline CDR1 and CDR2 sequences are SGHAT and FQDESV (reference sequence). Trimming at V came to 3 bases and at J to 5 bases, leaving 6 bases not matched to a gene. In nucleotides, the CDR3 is TGTGCCAGCAGCTTCGCGGGACAGGGGGGTAACGAGCAGTACTTC. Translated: CASSFAGQGGNEQYF.

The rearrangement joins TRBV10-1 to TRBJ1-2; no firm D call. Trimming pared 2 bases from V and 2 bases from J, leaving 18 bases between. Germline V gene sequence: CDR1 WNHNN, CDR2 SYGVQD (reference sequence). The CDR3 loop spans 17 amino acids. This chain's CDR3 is CASSEPRDDNGNYGYTF. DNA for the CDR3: TGCGCCAGCAGTGAGCCACGGGATGATAATGGGAACTATGGCTACACCTTC.

The CDR3 DNA reads as TGTGCCAGCAGCCGGACAGGGGATGACAATGAGCAGTTCTTC. Amino acid sequence: CASSRTGDDNEQFF. The genes are TRBV7-9 and TRBJ2-1; 9 bases fit TRBD1. The CDR3 spans 14 residues. CDR1 SEHNR and CDR2 FQNEAQ come from the germline V gene (reference sequence). V shed 5 bases, J shed 5 bases, and the junction held 4 bases outside the gene matches.

The chain's CDR3 is CASSPEGQVGETQYF. In DNA form, the CDR3 reads TGTGCCAGCAGCCCAGAGGGACAGGTCGGCGAGACCCAGTACTTC. The chain employs TRBV11-3 and TRBJ2-5; 8 bases line up with TRBD1. V was clipped by 5 bases and J by 5 bases; unmatched bases: 10. The CDR3 is made up of 15 amino acids. The V gene's germline CDR1 is SGHNT and CDR2 YENEEA.

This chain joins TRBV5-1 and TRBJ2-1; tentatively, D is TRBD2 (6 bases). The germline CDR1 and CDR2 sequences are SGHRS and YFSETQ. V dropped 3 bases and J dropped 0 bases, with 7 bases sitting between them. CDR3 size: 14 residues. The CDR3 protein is CASSYGSSYNEQFF. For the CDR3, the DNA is TGCGCCAGCAGCTACGGGAGCTCCTACAATGAGCAGTTCTTC.

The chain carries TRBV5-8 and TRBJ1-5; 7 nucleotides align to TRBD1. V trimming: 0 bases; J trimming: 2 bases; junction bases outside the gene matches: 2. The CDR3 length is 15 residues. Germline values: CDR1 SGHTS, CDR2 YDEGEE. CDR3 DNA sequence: TGTGCCAGCAGCTTGGAGGGGGCTCGCAATCAGCCCCAGCATTTT. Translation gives CASSLEGARNQPQHF.

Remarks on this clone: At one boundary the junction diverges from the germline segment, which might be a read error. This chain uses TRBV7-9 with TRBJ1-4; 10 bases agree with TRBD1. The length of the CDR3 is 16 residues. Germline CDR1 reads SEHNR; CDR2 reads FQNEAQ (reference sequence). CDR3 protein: CSSSRGQGTTNEKLFF. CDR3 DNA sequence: TGTTCCAGCAGCCGGGGACAGGGGACAACTAATGAAAAACTGTTTTTT.

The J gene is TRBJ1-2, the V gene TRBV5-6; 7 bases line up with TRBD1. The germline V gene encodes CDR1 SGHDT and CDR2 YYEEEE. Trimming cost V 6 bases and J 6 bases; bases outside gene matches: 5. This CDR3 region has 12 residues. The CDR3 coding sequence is TGTGCCAGCATGTGGGACAGAGATGGCTACACCTTC. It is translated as CASMWDRDGYTF.

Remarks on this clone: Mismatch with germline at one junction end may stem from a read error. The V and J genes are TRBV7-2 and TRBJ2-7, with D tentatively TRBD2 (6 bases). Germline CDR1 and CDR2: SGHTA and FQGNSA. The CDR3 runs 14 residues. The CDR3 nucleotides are TGTGCCAGCAGCCCCCGGGGGACGCGGTACGTGCAGTACTTC. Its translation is CASSPRGTRYVQYF.

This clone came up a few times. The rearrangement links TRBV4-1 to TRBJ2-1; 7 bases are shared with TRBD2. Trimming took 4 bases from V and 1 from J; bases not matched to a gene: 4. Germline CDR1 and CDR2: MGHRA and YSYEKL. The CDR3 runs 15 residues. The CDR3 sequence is CASSREGYSYNEQFF. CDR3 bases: TGCGCCAGCAGCCGGGAGGGCTATTCCTACAATGAGCAGTTCTTC.

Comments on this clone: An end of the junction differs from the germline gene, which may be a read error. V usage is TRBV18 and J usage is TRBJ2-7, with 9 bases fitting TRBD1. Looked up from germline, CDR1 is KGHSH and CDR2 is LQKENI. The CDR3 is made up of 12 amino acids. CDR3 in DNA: TGTGCCAGCTCACCGGGACAGGGACCCCTGACCTTC. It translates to CASSPGQGPLTF.

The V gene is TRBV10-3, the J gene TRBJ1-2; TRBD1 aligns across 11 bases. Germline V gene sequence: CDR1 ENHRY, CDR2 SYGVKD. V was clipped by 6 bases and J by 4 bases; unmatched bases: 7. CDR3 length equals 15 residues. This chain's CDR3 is CAIRSGQGASYGYTF. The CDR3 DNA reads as TGTGCCATCAGGAGTGGACAGGGGGCTTCCTATGGCTACACCTTC.

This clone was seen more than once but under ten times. This CDR3 is CASSQVTGGYEQYF. In DNA form, the CDR3 reads TGTGCCAGCAGCCAGGTGACAGGGGGCTACGAGCAGTACTTC. The rearrangement uses TRBV7-9 and TRBJ2-7, with TRBD1 matching 9 bases. The CDR3 covers 14 residues. Losses at the gene ends were 5 bases for V and 3 bases for J; bases not matched to a gene: 5. Germline V gene data show CDR1 as SEHNR and CDR2 as FQNEAQ (reference sequence). The entire variable domain, with the rest obtained from reference TRBV7-9 and TRBJ2-7, is as follows: DTGVSQNPRHKITKRGQNVTFRCDPISEHNRLYWYRQTLGQGPEFLTYFQNEAQLEKSRLLSDRFSAERPKGSFSTLEIQRTEQGDSAMYLCASSQVTGGYEQYFGPGTRLTVT.

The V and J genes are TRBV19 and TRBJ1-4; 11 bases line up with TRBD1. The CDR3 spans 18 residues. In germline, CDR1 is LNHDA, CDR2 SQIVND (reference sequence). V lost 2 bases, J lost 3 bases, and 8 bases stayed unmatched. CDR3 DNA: TGTGCCAGTAGTATATCTGGGACAGGGGGAGCTTCTAATGAAAAACTGTTTTTT. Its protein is CASSISGTGGASNEKLFF.

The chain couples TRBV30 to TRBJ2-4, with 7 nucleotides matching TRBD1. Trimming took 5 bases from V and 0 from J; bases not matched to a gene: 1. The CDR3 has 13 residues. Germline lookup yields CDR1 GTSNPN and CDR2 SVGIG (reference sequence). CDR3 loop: CAWGTVAKNIQYF. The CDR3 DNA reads TGTGCCTGGGGGACAGTAGCCAAAAACATTCAGTACTTC.

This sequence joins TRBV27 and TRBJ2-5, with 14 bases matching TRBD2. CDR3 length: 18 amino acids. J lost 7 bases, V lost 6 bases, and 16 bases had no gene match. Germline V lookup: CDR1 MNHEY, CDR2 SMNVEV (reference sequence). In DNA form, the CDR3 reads TGTGCCAGCAGACGACCTCCGGGACTAGCGGGAGAATTGGGGACCCAGTACTTC. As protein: CASRRPPGLAGELGTQYF.

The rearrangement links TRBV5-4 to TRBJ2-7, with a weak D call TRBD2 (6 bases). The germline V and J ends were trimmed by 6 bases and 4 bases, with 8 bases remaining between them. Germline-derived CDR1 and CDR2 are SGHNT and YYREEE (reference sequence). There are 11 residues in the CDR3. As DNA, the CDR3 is TGTGCCAGCACCGCGGGGTACGAGCAGTACTTC. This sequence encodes CASTAGYEQYF. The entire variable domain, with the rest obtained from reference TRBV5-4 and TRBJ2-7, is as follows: ETGVTQSPTHLIKTRGQQVTLRCSSQSGHNTVSWYQQALGQGPQFIFQYYREEENGRGNFPPRFSGLQFPNYSSELNVNALELDDSALYLCASTAGYEQYFGPGTRLTVT.

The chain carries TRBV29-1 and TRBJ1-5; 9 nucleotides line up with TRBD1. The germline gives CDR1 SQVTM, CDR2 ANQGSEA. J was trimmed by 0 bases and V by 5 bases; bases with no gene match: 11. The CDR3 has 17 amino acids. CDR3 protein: CSVQGQGPLYSNQPQHF. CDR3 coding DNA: TGCAGCGTTCAGGGACAGGGACCGCTTTATAGCAATCAGCCCCAGCATTTT.